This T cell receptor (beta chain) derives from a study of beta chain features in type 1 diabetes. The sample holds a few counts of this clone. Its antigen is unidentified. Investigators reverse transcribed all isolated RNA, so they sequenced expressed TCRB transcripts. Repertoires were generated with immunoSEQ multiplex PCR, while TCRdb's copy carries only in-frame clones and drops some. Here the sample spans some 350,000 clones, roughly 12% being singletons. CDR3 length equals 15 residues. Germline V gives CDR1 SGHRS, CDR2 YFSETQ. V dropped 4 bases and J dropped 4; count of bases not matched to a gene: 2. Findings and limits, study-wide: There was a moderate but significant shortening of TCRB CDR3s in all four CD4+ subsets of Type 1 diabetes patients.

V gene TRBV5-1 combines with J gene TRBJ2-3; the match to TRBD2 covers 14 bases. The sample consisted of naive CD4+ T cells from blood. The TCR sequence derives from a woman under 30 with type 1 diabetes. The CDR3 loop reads CASSGLAGGADTQYF. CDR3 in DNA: TGCGCCAGCAGCGGACTAGCGGGAGGAGCAGATACGCAGTATTTT.